This TCR beta chain appears in the sequencing data of a study of T cell changes during pregnancy in multiple sclerosis. This clone occurred once. V lost 6 bases, J lost 2 bases, and 3 bases stayed unmatched. The CDR3 sequence is 13 residues long. Germline V CDR1 and CDR2: MNHNS, SASEGT. TCRdb keeps only in-frame clones here, not all; method: immunoSEQ multiplex PCR. The sample lists approximately 44,000 clones; 75% to 95% were seen once. The material sequenced was CD4+ T cells from peripheral blood mononuclear cells, taken before pregnancy. The chain is built from TRBV6-1 and TRBJ2-7; 8 bases fit TRBD1. The TCR sequence derives from a female donor with multiple sclerosis, enrolled in a pregnancy study. In DNA form, the CDR3 reads TGTGCCAGCAGGGACAGGGTTGCCTACGAGCAGTACTTC. Translated: CASRDRVAYEQYF.